The source of this TCR beta chain is a study of T cells in Graves' hyperthyroidism and ophthalmopathy (dated by TCRdb to 2018 to 2020). Looking at the study overall: Peripheral blood samples were taken at the time of initial diagnosis, prior to any treatment. In six Graves' hyperthyroidism patients, the study also compared T-cell repertoires from thyroid tissue with T-cell repertoires from blood. An independent validation cohort of about 19 hyperthyroidism patients and roughly 16 patients who later progressed to ophthalmopathy tested prospective prediction of ophthalmopathy. For training and testing, the 100 patients in the discovery cohort were randomly divided in a 7:3 ratio. According to the paper, TCR Vbeta CDR3 sequencing was carried out on some 140 peripheral blood samples, which came from more than 40 ophthalmopathy, 75 to 80 hyperthyroidism and about 17 progressor patients. After sampling, hyperthyroidism patients received methimazole starting at 30 mg daily, and ophthalmopathy patients received high-dose intravenous methylprednisolone. TCR V-J signatures able to tell the groups apart were searched for in a discovery cohort of 100 patients, of whom approximately 40 had Graves' ophthalmopathy and under 65 had stable Graves' hyperthyroidism.

The full study reports these points: In validation, progression to ophthalmopathy was predicted by the model with nearly 71% sensitivity and roughly 76% specificity, a median of 6.5 months before onset. Most expanded thyroid clonotypes (frequency above 0.001) were also detected in blood, suggesting blood repertoires may reflect thyroid immune responses. No statistical method was used to fix the sample size in advance, and group allocation was not hidden from the investigators. Ophthalmopathy was separated from stable hyperthyroidism by a 13 V-J signature model, with 85% to 90% sensitivity and 81% to 83% specificity obtained in cross-validation and 80%/75% obtained in testing.

This clonotype was detected many times. No cognate antigen has been identified for it. Base qualities are missing; no much larger clone stands one base away. Graves' hyperthyroidism was defined as stable when no progression to ophthalmopathy occurred over 18 months of follow-up. Hyperthyroidism patients were aged 18 to 65 years and newly diagnosed, with disease duration of less than 2 months. Patients with uncontrolled infections, other autoimmune diseases, pregnancy or lactation were excluded. Clinical symptoms, serum thyroxine and TRAb, thyroid ultrasound, and orbital computed tomography formed the basis for the diagnoses. PBMCs were isolated from approximately 10 ml of fresh peripheral blood by Ficoll-Paque density gradient centrifugation. Total RNA was extracted with Trizol reagent, and quality was checked on an Agilent 2100 Bioanalyzer. TCR beta CDR3 regions were amplified from RNA transcripts. A first-round RT-PCR of the TCR CDR3 used the HTBI primer set with the Qiagen OneStep RT-PCR kit. The libraries were constructed in a second round of multiplex PCR and then size-selected and purified. Libraries were sequenced paired-end with 100 bp reads on an Illumina HiSeq2000. The paper's processing steps were these. SOAPnuke was used to process the raw data, removing reads that contained adapters or uncalled bases, had a mean Phred below 15, or lacked an exact match to the constant primer or identifier. High-quality paired reads were merged using COPE v1.2.5, and each unique nucleotide sequence was defined as a clonotype. MiTCR v1.1 was used to align the clonotypes against IMGT TRBV, TRBD and TRBJ reference segments. The analysis was restricted to V-J combinations with a frequency above 0.0001, which together covered 99% to 99.2% of the repertoires. The TCS score was defined as F50 (clonal expansion) divided by E x V (chaos), with BLOSUM62-based TCRdist calculated between CDR3 peptides within each V-J. Welch's t-statistics and random forest reduced around 520 V-J features to 13, which were used in a naive Bayes classifier (R e1071). TCRdb ran its own pipeline on the public reads, namely fastp trimming at Q25 and MiXCR clone calling, and kept in-frame beta chains. Each record represents a unique CDR3 protein, reported with the most common genes and DNA among its rows. TCRdb's processing, not the study's, gives the V and J calls here. The sample records roughly 740,000 distinct CDR3 sequences, less than 20% of which are singletons. Under 10% of the sample lies in the top ten.

From cysteine to phenylalanine, the CDR3 is 18 amino acids long. The sequence is cut down to CDR3 DNA, 54 bases in frame from base 1. Trimming takes 4 bases off V and 3 bases off J; junction bases not matched to a gene: 15. The germline V gene specifies KGHSH as CDR1 and LQKENI as CDR2. The clonotype comes from a man between 18 and 35 years old with Graves' hyperthyroidism. Sequences were obtained from blood. The chain is assembled from TRBV18 and TRBJ1-1, with TRBD1 identical over 9 junction bases. The sequenced DNA: TGTGCCAGCTCACTTTCCGAAACAGGGGGCAGGTGGTACACTGAAGCTTTCTTT. This gives the protein CASSLSETGGRWYTEAFF.